The rows below give T cell receptor beta chains drawn from one sample of a study of T cell changes during pregnancy in multiple sclerosis. TCRdb's copy holds only in-frame clones and misses some; the assay was immunoSEQ multiplex PCR. The data hold 70,000 to 75,000 clones, with around nine tenths observed a single time. This specimen was peripheral blood, taken in the second trimester of pregnancy. Source of these receptors: a female donor in good health, enrolled as a control in a pregnancy study. Each CDR3 is given with its conserved first and last residue. Fields, in order: D gene, clone size, V gene, J gene, CDR3 protein, CDR3 DNA. A D gene is named only where the DNA matches it firmly. Some rows have no size entry. The others give once, few or many, or a class for an expanded clone.

TRBD1	-	TRBV7-2	TRBJ2-1	CASSPKGALYNEQFF	TGTGCCAGCAGCCCGAAGGGGGCCCTCTACAATGAGCAGTTCTTC
TRBD1	-	TRBV5-1	TRBJ2-1	CASSRPAGTGSDEQFF	TGCGCCAGCAGCCGACCCGCCGGGACAGGGTCCGATGAGCAGTTCTTC
TRBD2	once	TRBV10-3	TRBJ2-3	CAIRPGLAGGRTDTQYF	TGTGCCATCAGGCCGGGACTAGCGGGGGGCCGCACAGATACGCAGTATTTT
TRBD2	-	TRBV2	TRBJ2-5	CASSRRGTSEGTQYF	TGTGCCAGCAGTCGACGAGGGACTAGCGAAGGGACCCAGTACTTC
TRBD2	-	TRBV5-6	TRBJ2-7	CASSKKRGGLRQYF	TGTGCCAGCAGCAAAAAGCGGGGGGGCCTTCGGCAGTACTTC
TRBD2	-	TRBV28	TRBJ2-7	CASSSGGASDEQYF	TGTGCCAGCAGTTCGGGGGGGGCTTCAGACGAGCAGTACTTC
TRBD1	-	TRBV2	TRBJ1-2	CASSGTGINYGYTF	TGTGCCAGCAGTGGGACAGGCATTAACTATGGCTACACCTTC
TRBD1	-	TRBV28	TRBJ1-2	CASRGTTGGYTF	TGTGCCAGCAGAGGGACGACAGGGGGCTACACCTTC
TRBD1	-	TRBV5-1	TRBJ2-2	CASSSPGQGSAHLGTGELFF	TGCGCCAGCAGCTCACCGGGACAGGGGTCCGCCCATTTGGGAACCGGGGAGCTGTTTTTT
-	-	TRBV14	TRBJ2-3	CASSQDLAGGTDTQYF	TGTGCCAGCAGCCAAGATCTAGCAGGGGGCACAGATACGCAGTATTTT
-	-	TRBV6-4	TRBJ2-1	CASSVSDARHEQFF	TGTGCCAGCAGTGTAAGTGATGCCAGGCATGAGCAGTTCTTC
-	-	TRBV9	TRBJ1-6	CASTGGVRSPLHF	TGTGCCAGTACCGGGGGGGTGAGGTCACCCCTCCACTTT
-	-	TRBV29-1	TRBJ1-2	CSVEDVAGDLGRYGYTF	TGCAGCGTTGAAGACGTGGCAGGTGACTTAGGGAGGTATGGCTACACCTTC
TRBD2	-	TRBV28	TRBJ2-7	CASSPSGAYEQYF	TGTGCCAGCAGCCCCAGCGGGGCCTACGAGCAGTACTTC
-	-	TRBV5-4	TRBJ1-1	CASSGAGGQRAFF	TGTGCCAGCAGCGGCGCGGGGGGCCAGAGGGCTTTCTTT
-	-	TRBV7-9	TRBJ2-7	CASSSGGAYEQYF	TGTGCCAGCAGCTCCGGGGGAGCCTACGAGCAGTACTTC
-	-	TRBV6-5	TRBJ2-7	CASSLARKMNEQYF	TGTGCCAGCAGCCTGGCCCGAAAGATGAACGAGCAGTACTTC
TRBD1	-	TRBV14	TRBJ2-7	CASSRDRGGEQYF	TGTGCCAGCAGCCGGGACAGGGGCGGCGAGCAGTACTTC
-	-	TRBV5-1	TRBJ2-2	CASSFLPINTGELFF	TGCGCCAGCAGCTTTTTGCCTATTAACACCGGGGAGCTGTTTTTT
TRBD1	-	TRBV11-2	TRBJ1-4	CASSLTYQAGGNEKLFF	TGTGCCAGCAGCTTAACGTACCAGGCAGGGGGTAATGAAAAACTGTTTTTT
TRBD1	-	TRBV19	TRBJ1-2	CASSIRYRGRSDGYTF	TGTGCCAGTAGTATTAGGTACAGGGGGCGGTCCGATGGCTACACCTTC
-	-	TRBV28	TRBJ2-1	CASSPTTGISYNEQFF	TGTGCCAGCAGTCCCACCACGGGGATCTCCTACAATGAGCAGTTCTTC
TRBD2	-	TRBV13	TRBJ2-3	CASSATGLAGRSRDTQYF	TGTGCCAGCAGCGCGACGGGACTAGCGGGGCGCTCAAGAGATACGCAGTATTTT
TRBD2	-	TRBV11-2	TRBJ2-4	CASSRGGSNIQYF	TGTGCCAGCAGCCGGGGGGGCTCAAACATTCAGTACTTC
-	-	TRBV14	TRBJ2-7	CASSQGRGLSYEQYF	TGTGCCAGCAGCCAAGGGAGGGGGCTTTCCTACGAGCAGTACTTC
-	-	TRBV9	TRBJ1-6	CASSVGQLGSSPLHF	TGTGCCAGCAGCGTAGGACAGTTAGGAAGTTCACCCCTCCACTTT
TRBD1	-	TRBV27	TRBJ2-7	CASTAGTGPHHEQYF	TGTGCCAGCACCGCAGGGACAGGTCCCCACCACGAGCAGTACTTC
-	-	TRBV6-5	TRBJ1-1	CASSYKGRTEAFF	TGTGCCAGCAGTTACAAGGGGCGCACTGAAGCTTTCTTT
TRBD1	-	TRBV19	TRBJ1-2	CASSRDRDRIGYTF	TGTGCCAGTAGTAGGGACAGGGACAGGATCGGCTACACCTTC
-	-	TRBV18	TRBJ1-1	CASSPRVDTEAFF	TGTGCCAGCTCCCCCAGGGTGGACACTGAAGCTTTCTTT
-	-	TRBV7-2	TRBJ2-3	CASSKGADTQYF	TGTGCCAGCAGCAAAGGGGCAGATACGCAGTATTTT
TRBD1	-	TRBV29-1	TRBJ1-2	CSVRTGVIGYTF	TGCAGCGTGCGAACAGGGGTGATTGGCTACACCTTC
-	-	TRBV14	TRBJ2-7	CASSDGLGLNYEQYF	TGTGCCAGCAGCGATGGACTGGGTCTTAACTACGAGCAGTACTTC
-	-	TRBV6-6	TRBJ1-2	CASSYPGGGRDYGYTF	TGTGCCAGCAGTTACCCCGGGGGGGGTCGGGACTATGGCTACACCTTC
-	once	TRBV27	TRBJ2-7	CASSLLGNSYEQYF	TGTGCCAGCAGTTTATTGGGCAATTCCTACGAGCAGTACTTC
-	-	TRBV12-5	TRBJ2-3	CASGTKGQIGDTQYF	TGTGCTAGTGGTACAAAAGGACAGATAGGAGATACGCAGTATTTT
TRBD1	once	TRBV18	TRBJ2-2	CASSPTRTGGKNTGELFF	TGTGCCAGCTCACCCACTCGGACAGGGGGGAAGAACACCGGGGAGCTGTTTTTT
-	-	TRBV14	TRBJ2-1	CASSSLAGTSNEQFF	TGTGCCAGCAGCTCCCTCGCGGGAACCTCCAATGAGCAGTTCTTC
-	-	TRBV2	TRBJ1-1	CASSTDRFGTEAFF	TGTGCCAGCAGTACTGACAGGTTTGGGACTGAAGCTTTCTTT
-	once	TRBV6-5	TRBJ1-3	CASLGENTIYF	TGTGCCAGCCTCGGGGAAAACACCATATATTTT
TRBD1	once	TRBV27	TRBJ1-6	CASSPHTDRGLSYNSPLHF	TGTGCCAGCAGTCCCCATACGGACAGGGGGCTGTCCTATAATTCACCCCTCCACTTT
TRBD1	-	TRBV19	TRBJ2-7	CASSKTGGGYEQYF	TGTGCCAGTAGTAAGACAGGGGGAGGCTACGAGCAGTACTTC
-	once	TRBV4-1	TRBJ2-3	CASSQDRPGDTQYF	TGCGCCAGCAGCCAAGATCGTCCCGGAGATACGCAGTATTTT
TRBD2	-	TRBV13	TRBJ2-5	CASSSGGSGGEVVTQYF	TGTGCCAGCAGCTCCGGCGGGAGCGGGGGGGAGGTTGTGACCCAGTACTTC
-	-	TRBV11-1	TRBJ2-7	CASSSNRNGYEQYF	TGTGCCAGCAGCTCAAACAGGAACGGATACGAGCAGTACTTC
-	few	TRBV27	TRBJ2-3	CASSLSAVDTQYF	TGTGCCAGCAGTTTATCCGCGGTAGATACGCAGTATTTT
-	-	TRBV7-7	TRBJ2-2	CASSPTVTGELFF	TGTGCTAGCAGCCCGACAGTGACCGGGGAGCTGTTTTTT
TRBD1	-	TRBV7-9	TRBJ1-4	CASSQPDRGDEKLFF	TGTGCCAGCAGCCAACCGGACAGGGGCGATGAAAAACTGTTTTTT
TRBD1	-	TRBV7-8	TRBJ2-7	CASSSRTGSYEQYF	TGTGCCAGCAGCTCTCGGACAGGGTCCTACGAGCAGTACTTC
-	once	TRBV5-5	TRBJ1-4	CASSFTGSDEKLFF	TGTGCCAGCAGCTTTACAGGGAGTGATGAAAAACTGTTTTTT
-	-	TRBV4-2	TRBJ2-2	CASSLGVNTGELFF	TGTGCCAGCAGCCTGGGAGTGAACACCGGGGAGCTGTTTTTT
-	-	TRBV27	TRBJ2-7	CASQQGLTYEQYF	TGTGCCAGCCAACAGGGCCTCACCTACGAGCAGTACTTC
TRBD2	-	TRBV18	TRBJ2-1	CASSPMRGVYNEQFF	TGTGCCAGCTCACCGATGCGGGGGGTCTACAATGAGCAGTTCTTC
-	-	TRBV7-2	TRBJ1-2	CASSLTGTGYTF	TGTGCCAGCAGCTTAACAGGGACCGGCTACACCTTC
TRBD2	-	TRBV5-1	TRBJ2-1	CASSLKLAGGFNEQFF	TGCGCCAGCAGCTTGAAATTAGCGGGGGGGTTCAATGAGCAGTTCTTC
-	-	TRBV28	TRBJ1-5	CASSLALRDYQPQHF	TGTGCCAGCAGTTTGGCCCTCAGGGACTATCAGCCCCAGCATTTT
-	-	TRBV21-1	TRBJ1-2	CASSKSNRGADYGYTF	TGTGCCAGCAGCAAATCGAACAGGGGAGCTGACTATGGCTACACCTTC
TRBD1	-	TRBV2	TRBJ2-1	CASSVGTGGYNEQFF	TGTGCCAGCAGTGTCGGGACAGGGGGGTACAATGAGCAGTTCTTC